A single sample is the source of the 14 T cell receptor beta chains below, sequenced in a study of T cells in localized non-small cell lung cancer. Profiling relied on immunoSEQ multiplex PCR, and the TCRdb table lists in-frame clones only, not all of them. The sample contains tens of thousands of clones, about 80% of which appear only once. The material was peripheral blood, obtained before any cancer treatment. The receptors derive from a male donor aged 60 or over with stage III squamous cell lung carcinoma.

The gene calls are TRBV18 and TRBJ1-4; possibly TRBD1 for D (5 bases). Trimming took 3 bases from V and 5 from J, leaving 13 bases between them. Germline CDR1 and CDR2: KGHSH and LQKENI. This CDR3 comprises 15 residues. CDR3 residues: CASSPPGFRNEKLFF. In DNA, the CDR3 is TGTGCCAGCTCACCGCCAGGGTTCCGAAATGAAAAACTGTTTTTT. Combining the CDR3 with reference TRBV18 and TRBJ1-4 gives the whole variable domain NAGVMQNPRHLVRRRGQEARLRCSPMKGHSHVYWYRQLPEEGLKFMVYLQKENIIDESGMPKERFSAEFPKEGPSILRIQQVVRGDSAAYFCASSPPGFRNEKLFFGSGTQLSVL.

This clone occurred once. The chain employs TRBV5-1 and TRBJ2-2; D perhaps matches TRBD2 (5 bases). Trimming left V 4 bases short and J 6 bases short, with 10 bases between. This CDR3 spans 13 amino acids. Germline V gene sequence: CDR1 SGHRS, CDR2 YFSETQ. DNA for the CDR3: TGCGCCAGCAGCCTGGAGGCCGCCGGGGAGCTGTTTTTT. It codes for CASSLEAAGELFF.

This chain links TRBV11-2 with TRBJ2-7, with 9 bases matching TRBD2. J lost 3 bases, V lost 5 bases, and 8 bases had no gene match. The CDR3 is made up of 15 amino acids. The germline V gene encodes CDR1 SGHAT and CDR2 FQNNGV. CDR3 bases: TGTGCCAGCAGCCCGCGACTAGCGGCGTTCTACGAGCAGTACTTC. Protein product: CASSPRLAAFYEQYF.

This chain uses TRBV27 with TRBJ2-1; 7 bases are a match to TRBD2. After removal of 1 base from V and 8 bases from J, the junction contained 2 bases not matched to a gene. Germline CDR1 and CDR2: MNHEY and SMNVEV (reference sequence). This CDR3 region has 13 residues. CDR3 residues: CASSLWGGHEQFF. The CDR3 nucleotides are TGTGCCAGCAGTTTATGGGGGGGTCATGAGCAGTTCTTC.

This sequence joins TRBV6-1 and TRBJ1-2, with TRBD1 identical over 11 bases. This CDR3 has 15 residues. Germline trimming cut 5 bases from V and 2 bases from J; bases unmatched to any gene: 4. Germline CDR1 is MNHNS and CDR2 is SASEGT. For the CDR3, the DNA is TGTGCCAGCAGTCCTCGGGACAGGGGGAACTATGGCTACACCTTC. It specifies CASSPRDRGNYGYTF.

The genes are TRBV11-2 and TRBJ2-1; the match to TRBD2 covers 9 bases. The CDR3 consists of 16 residues. CDR1 and CDR2 from the germline V gene are SGHAT and FQNNGV. The J segment lost 1 base and the V segment lost 4 bases, leaving 5 bases of the junction unmatched. The CDR3 DNA is TGTGCCAGCAGCTCAAGGACTAGCGCATCCTACAATGAGCAGTTCTTC. Translating gives CASSSRTSASYNEQFF.

This clone showed up just a few times. The chain combines TRBV18 with TRBJ1-4; TRBD1 agrees at 7 bases. After removal of 0 bases from V and 4 bases from J, the junction contained 5 bases not matched to a gene. There are 16 residues in the CDR3. The germline gives CDR1 KGHSH, CDR2 LQKENI. CDR3 protein: CASSPPIAGGNEKLFF. Written as DNA, the CDR3 is TGTGCCAGCTCACCACCGATAGCAGGGGGTAATGAAAAACTGTTTTTT.

V and J are TRBV2 and TRBJ2-3, with D perhaps matching TRBD2 (5 bases). The CDR3 spans 13 residues. Germline V gene sequence: CDR1 SNHLY, CDR2 FYNNEI. With 6 bases removed from V and 5 bases from J, the gap between germline ends came to 12 bases. The CDR3 region has the DNA TGTGCCAGCAGCCGGGGAGAGGGAGATACGCAGTATTTT. Translating it yields CASSRGEGDTQYF.

This sequence joins TRBV7-6 and TRBJ2-5; no firm D call. V was trimmed by 2 bases and J by 2 bases, leaving 6 bases between them. Germline V gene sequence: CDR1 SGHVS, CDR2 FNYEAQ. The CDR3 is made up of 13 amino acids. The CDR3 nucleotides are TGTGCCAGCAGCTTATTAGAACAAGAGACCCAGTACTTC. This codes for CASSLLEQETQYF.

V is TRBV11-2 and J is TRBJ2-7; TRBD2 matches 10 bases. The CDR3 is 13 residues long. After removal of 4 bases from V and 6 bases from J, the junction contained 3 bases not matched to a gene. Germline V gene data show CDR1 as SGHAT and CDR2 as FQNNGV. CDR3 sequence: CASSSGLALEQYF. The CDR3 coding sequence is TGTGCCAGCAGCTCGGGACTAGCGCTCGAGCAGTACTTC.

The rearrangement links TRBV23-1 to TRBJ1-3; 7 bases are shared with TRBD1. TRBV23-1 is an ORF, and what it does is uncertain. This CDR3 has 16 amino acids. Trimming cost V 3 bases and J 0 bases; bases outside gene matches: 5. The CDR3 protein is CASSHGDRDSGNTIYF. The CDR3 DNA follows: TGCGCCAGCAGTCATGGGGACAGAGACTCTGGAAACACCATATATTTT.

The CDR3 reads CASSAVRPDQPQHF. The CDR3 DNA follows: TGTGCCAGCAGCGCAGTCCGCCCCGATCAGCCCCAGCATTTT. The V gene is TRBV7-3, the J gene TRBJ1-5; D not certain. Trimming took 5 bases from V and 5 from J, leaving 13 bases between them. Germline lookup yields CDR1 SGHTA and CDR2 FQGTGA. CDR3 length: 14 amino acids.

The rearrangement links TRBV28 to TRBJ2-1; TRBD2 matches at 8 bases. The V segment lost 7 bases and the J segment 6 bases; nucleotides outside the gene matches: 8. The CDR3 length is 14 residues. Germline loops: CDR1 MDHEN, CDR2 SYDVKM. The CDR3 here is CASTPASGLNEQFF. The CDR3 nucleotides are TGTGCCAGCACCCCAGCTAGCGGGCTCAATGAGCAGTTCTTC.

This clone was observed a handful of times. The chain recombines TRBV9 with TRBJ1-6; perhaps TRBD1 as D (6 bases). With 0 bases removed from V and 8 bases from J, the gap between germline ends came to 9 bases. Germline CDR1 and CDR2: SGDLS and YYNGEE. The CDR3 loop spans 14 amino acids. CDR3 protein: CASSVAGADSPLHF. CDR3 coding DNA: TGTGCCAGCAGCGTAGCAGGGGCGGATTCACCCCTCCACTTT.